This T cell receptor (beta chain) was sequenced in a study of cytomegalovirus exposure and HLA in healthy donors. Regarding the study as a whole: The number of N-insertions in an Asian-associated ancestry cluster was reportedly below the roughly 620-donor mean in a later analysis.

The germline CDR1 and CDR2 sequences are SGHRS and YFSETQ. The CDR3 sequence is 15 residues long. V trimming: 5 bases; J trimming: 2 bases; junction bases outside the gene matches: 4. PCR primers comprised 60 Vbeta and 13 Jbeta primers. Sequenced by immunoSEQ multiplex PCR; TCRdb stores in-frame clones only, minus some. Here the sample spans 60,000 or so clones, approximately 80% being singletons. The table lists this clone with a few counts. Its antigen is unknown. The chain has TRBV5-1 and TRBJ2-5; 12 bases fit TRBD2. The TCR comes from a female donor in good health and CMV-seronegative. Sequenced material: PBMCs. For the CDR3, the DNA is TGCGCCAGCAGGGGACTAGCGGGTGGACAAGAGACCCAGTACTTC. Its protein is CASRGLAGGQETQYF. Together with reference TRBV5-1 and TRBJ2-5, the CDR3 gives the full variable domain: KAGVTQTPRYLIKTRGQQVTLSCSPISGHRSVSWYQQTPGQGLQFLFEYFSETQRNKGNFPGRFSGRQFSNSRSEMNVSTLELGDSALYLCASRGLAGGQETQYFGPGTRLLVL.